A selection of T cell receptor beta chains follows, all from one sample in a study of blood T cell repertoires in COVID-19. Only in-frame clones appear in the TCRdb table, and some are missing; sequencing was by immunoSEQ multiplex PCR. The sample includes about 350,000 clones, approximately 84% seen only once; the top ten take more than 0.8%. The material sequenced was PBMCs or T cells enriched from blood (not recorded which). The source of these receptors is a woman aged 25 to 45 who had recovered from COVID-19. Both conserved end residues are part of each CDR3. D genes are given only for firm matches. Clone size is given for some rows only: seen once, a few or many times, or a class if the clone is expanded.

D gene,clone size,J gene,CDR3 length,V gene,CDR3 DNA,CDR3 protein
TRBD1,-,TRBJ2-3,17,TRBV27,TGTGCCAGCAGTTTATTATCTTCGACAGGGTTATCGGATACGCAGTATTTT,CASSLLSSTGLSDTQYF
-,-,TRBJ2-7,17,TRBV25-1,TGTGCCAGCAGTGCGAATCTAGCGTCCCCGCCCTCCTACGAGCAGTACTTC,CASSANLASPPSYEQYF
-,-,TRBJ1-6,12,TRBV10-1,TGCGCCAGCAGCGAAGGGGATTCACCCCTCCACTTT,CASSEGDSPLHF
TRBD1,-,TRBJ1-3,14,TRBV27,TGTGCCAGCAGTTCAGGGGGCTCTGGAAACACCATATATTTT,CASSSGGSGNTIYF
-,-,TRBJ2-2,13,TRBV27,TGTGCCACCAACCAGGAAGCCCCCGGGGAGCTGTTTTTT,CATNQEAPGELFF
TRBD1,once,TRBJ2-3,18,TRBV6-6,TGTGCCAGCAGTCCCGGGACAGTCCTAACGAGGTATTCAGATACGCAGTATTTT,CASSPGTVLTRYSDTQYF
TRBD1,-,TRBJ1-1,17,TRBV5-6,TGTGCCAGCAGCTTGGCTAATCAGGGGGTGATGCGGACTGAAGCTTTCTTT,CASSLANQGVMRTEAFF
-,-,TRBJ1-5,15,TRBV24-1,TGTGCCACCAGTGTTGCTGGACAGAATAATCAGCCCCAGCATTTT,CATSVAGQNNQPQHF
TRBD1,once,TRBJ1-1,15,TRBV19,TGTGCCAGTAGTTTGCGGGACAGGAGCCCCATTGAAGCTTTCTTT,CASSLRDRSPIEAFF
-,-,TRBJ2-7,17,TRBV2,TGTGCCAGCAGTGAGGTCCCACGTCCTGAGCCTAGCTACGAGCAGTACTTC,CASSEVPRPEPSYEQYF
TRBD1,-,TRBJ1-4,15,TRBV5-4,TGTGCCAGCAGCTTGGGGGGACAGGGGAATGAAAAACTGTTTTTT,CASSLGGQGNEKLFF
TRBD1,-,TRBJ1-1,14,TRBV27,TGTGCCAGCGGGGAGGACAGGGAGGACACTGAAGCTTTCTTT,CASGEDREDTEAFF
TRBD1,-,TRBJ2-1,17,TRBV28,TGTGCCAGCAGCTCACGAGCCGGGACAGGGGGGTACAATGAGCAGTTCTTC,CASSSRAGTGGYNEQFF
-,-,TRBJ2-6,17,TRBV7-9,TGTGCCAGCAGCTTAGATAGCAGGGGCATTGGGGCCAACGTCCTGACTTTC,CASSLDSRGIGANVLTF
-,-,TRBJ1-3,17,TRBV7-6,TGTGCCAGCAGCTTAGGGAATTCAGGTGCCTCTGGAAACACCATATATTTT,CASSLGNSGASGNTIYF
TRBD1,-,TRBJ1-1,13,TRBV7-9,TGTGCCAGCAGAAAGGACAGGGCGACTGAAGCTTTCTTT,CASRKDRATEAFF
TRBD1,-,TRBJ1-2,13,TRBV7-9,TGTGCCAGCAGCTCCCAGGGGGTTAGTGGCTACACCTTC,CASSSQGVSGYTF
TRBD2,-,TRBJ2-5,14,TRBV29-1,TGCAGCCACCTGCCCCCGGGACTAGCGGAGACCCAGTACTTC,CSHLPPGLAETQYF
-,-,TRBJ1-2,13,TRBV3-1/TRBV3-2,TGTGCCAGCAGCCAAGGGGGGGAGTATGGCTACACCTTC,CASSQGGEYGYTF
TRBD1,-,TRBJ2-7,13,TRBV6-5,TGTGCCAGCAGTTACGGGACAGTCGGCGAGCAGTACTTC,CASSYGTVGEQYF
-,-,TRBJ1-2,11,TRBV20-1,TGCAGTGCTAGAGATGGGAGTATGTACACCTTC,CSARDGSMYTF
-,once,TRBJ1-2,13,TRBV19,TGTGCCAGTAGCAAAACAGGGAACTATGGCTACACCTTC,CASSKTGNYGYTF
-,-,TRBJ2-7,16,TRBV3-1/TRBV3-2,TGTGCCAGCAGTTCCCCAACGGACAGCGGCTCCTACGAGCAGTACTTC,CASSSPTDSGSYEQYF
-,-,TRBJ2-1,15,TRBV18,TGTGCCAGCTCACCACCGGCGGGTCCCTACAATGAGCAGTTCTTC,CASSPPAGPYNEQFF
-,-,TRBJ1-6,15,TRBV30,TGTGCCTGGAGTAGGGGGAGCTCCTATAATTCACCCCTCCACTTT,CAWSRGSSYNSPLHF
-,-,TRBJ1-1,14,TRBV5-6,TGTGCCAGCAGCGCCCTAGGGAGGTGGAGAGGGGCTTTCTTT,CASSALGRWRGAFF
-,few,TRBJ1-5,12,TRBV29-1,TGCAGCGTTGGGACTGAGTATCAGCCCCAGCATTTT,CSVGTEYQPQHF
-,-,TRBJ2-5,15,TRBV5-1,TGCGCCAGCAGCTTGGAACAGGAATGGGTGGAGACCCAGTACTTC,CASSLEQEWVETQYF
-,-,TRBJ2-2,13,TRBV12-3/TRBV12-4,TGTGCCAGCAGTTTTAGGAGCGACGGGGAGCTGTTTTTT,CASSFRSDGELFF
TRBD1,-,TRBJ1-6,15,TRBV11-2,TGTGCCAGCAGCTTAAGACAGGGGGGAAGTCCACCCCTCCACTTT,CASSLRQGGSPPLHF
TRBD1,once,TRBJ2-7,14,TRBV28,TGTGCCAGCAACCATGGGTACAGGGGTCACGAGCAGTACTTC,CASNHGYRGHEQYF
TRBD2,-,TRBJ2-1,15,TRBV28,TGTGCCAGCAGTCCCCAGCGGGGGGGGTACAATGAGCAGTTCTTC,CASSPQRGGYNEQFF
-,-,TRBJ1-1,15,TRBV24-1,TGTGCCACCAGTGACGCGGCGGGTCACCGGACTGAAGCTTTCTTT,CATSDAAGHRTEAFF
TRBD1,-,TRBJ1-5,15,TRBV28,TGTGCCAGCAGGCGACAGGGGGCGAGCGGTCAGCCCCAGCATTTT,CASRRQGASGQPQHF
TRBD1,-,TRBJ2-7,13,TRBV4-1,TGCGCCAGCAGCCCCCGGGACAGGGGCGAGCAGTACTTC,CASSPRDRGEQYF
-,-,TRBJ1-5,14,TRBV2,TGTGCCAGCAGTGAAGGGAGGGGAGTTCAGCCCCAGCATTTT,CASSEGRGVQPQHF
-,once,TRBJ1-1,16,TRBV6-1,TGTGCCAGCAGTGAAGCGCTTTTGACAATCGACACTGAAGCTTTCTTT,CASSEALLTIDTEAFF
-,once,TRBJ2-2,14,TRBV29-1,TGCAGCGTGGGGGGGGCGACGAACACCGGGGAGCTGTTTTTT,CSVGGATNTGELFF
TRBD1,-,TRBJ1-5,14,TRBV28,TGTGCCAGCACCCAGGACAGGGGAGATCAGCCCCAGCATTTT,CASTQDRGDQPQHF
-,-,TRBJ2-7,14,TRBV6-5,TGTGCCAGCAGTTACGACGGGCTGAGGGACGAGCAGTACTTC,CASSYDGLRDEQYF
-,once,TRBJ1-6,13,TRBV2,TGTGCCAGCTCAGGCCAGTTTAATTCACCCCTCCACTTT,CASSGQFNSPLHF
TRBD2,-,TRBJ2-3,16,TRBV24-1,TGTGCCACCAGTGATTTGCGTCGGGGGGGCACAGATACGCAGTATTTT,CATSDLRRGGTDTQYF
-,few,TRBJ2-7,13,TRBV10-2,TGCGCCAGCAGTGAGGACATATTCTACGAGCAGTACTTC,CASSEDIFYEQYF
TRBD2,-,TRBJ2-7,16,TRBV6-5,TGTGCCAGCAGTTCCCGGCGGACTAGCGGGGGTTACGAGCAGTACTTC,CASSSRRTSGGYEQYF
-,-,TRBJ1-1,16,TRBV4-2,TGTGCCAGCAGCATCACCGGGACCCGGAGGGCCACTGAAGCTTTCTTT,CASSITGTRRATEAFF